The T cell receptor beta chain under discussion was sequenced for a study of blood T cell repertoires in COVID-19 (dated by TCRdb to 2020 to 2021). Regarding the research as a whole: Collaborator samples came from the United States, Italy and Spain and covered acute and convalescent phases of COVID-19. Subjects who had been exposed to COVID-19, were actively infected with it, or had recovered from it provided the deeply sampled blood TCRbeta repertoires that made up the dataset. The prospective study material was composed of cDNA or gDNA derived from T cells, B-cell-depleted T cells, or PBMCs. Samples came from the ongoing ImmuneRACE study (first 160 participants) plus 1,254 subjects from 6 global collaborators. Where HLA class I and class II types were available, the types were taken from metadata supplied by the sample provider, not from assay-based typing. Nearly every sample came with metadata listing a de-identified subject ID, COVID-19 status, age in years and sex. The repertoires were released in a freely available public database intended as a resource for research on the immune response to SARS-CoV-2.

Broader findings and caveats from the paper: How much clinical and demographic metadata was included differed by source and by participant, and the metadata was provided uncurated.

The immunoSEQ Assay, a bias-controlled multiplex PCR, was used to amplify TCRbeta CDR3 regions from genomic DNA. The study's own analysis went as follows. Nucleated cell counts per sample were estimated from amplification of reference gene primers within the assay. To quantify the absolute abundance of each unique TCRbeta CDR3 rearrangement, sequence reads were collapsed and filtered. For each sample, productive Simpson clonality was calculated as the square root of Simpson's diversity index over productive rearrangements. Entries here come from immuneACCESS through TCRdb and include only in-frame sequences with V and J called. Some clones fail to appear in such tables; in the studies checked, an unresolved V gene covers under half of the shortfall, and the cause of the remainder is unknown. Clone size and the V and J calls come from that table; the DNA yielded D and trimming. The sample table records around 290,000 clones; approximately 93% of these occur just once. Over 2% of the sample is in the top ten clones.

Details on this clone: This receptor's antigen is unknown. Base-call qualities are not available, and no considerably larger clone is one nucleotide away.

One collaborating source in Seattle enrolled patients during active infection and followed them longitudinally through the course of disease. Whole blood was collected in K2EDTA tubes by collaborating institutions according to the institutions' own protocols. For TCRbeta analysis, collaborators shipped samples as frozen whole blood, isolated PBMCs, or DNA extracted from either of those sample types. The germline V gene supplies CDR1 SGHAT and CDR2 FQNNGV. At the junction V is shortened by 1 base and J by 2 bases, with 8 bases in between. The CDR3, from cysteine to phenylalanine, totals 14 residues. Of all the DNA, just the CDR3 is kept, 42 bases in frame from base 1.

Here the chain combines TRBV11-2 and TRBJ1-2; no D gene call is confident. The sequenced sample consisted of peripheral blood. This TCR derives from a woman in her 30s with COVID-19, enrolled during active disease. The CDR3 loop reads CASSLGRVNYGYTF. The DNA sequence follows: TGTGCCAGCAGCTTAGGCCGGGTGAACTATGGCTACACCTTC.